The sequence of this T cell receptor beta chain was determined in a study of blood T cells in healthy people across ages. Study results and caveats: One million T cells yielded diversity estimates that were considered underestimates. Among long-lived donors, naive CD4+ cells were more numerous and diversity higher than in aged donors.

Comment on this clonotype: Its cognate antigen is unknown.

CDR1 is SGHTA, CDR2 FQGNSA, per germline. This CDR3 is 14 amino acids long. Trimming cost V 5 bases and J 8 bases, with 18 bases left between them. A sample-barcoded 5' primer and a J-beta primer mix were used in a second PCR of roughly 6 to 11 cycles. TCRdb re-analysed the 5' RACE reads in MiXCR, keeping a single row per CDR3 protein. Of about 640,000 distinct CDR3 sequences listed, about 30% are singletons. Each sample provided at least 5.5 micrograms of extracted total RNA. Sequencing was done on a sample of blood. The gene calls are TRBV7-2 and TRBJ1-2; the D is unclear. The receptor's source is a woman of 80 years or more in good health. Here the CDR3 DNA reads TGTGCCAGCAGCCTCCGGCCTTTTACGGAAGGCTACACCTTC. This sequence encodes CASSLRPFTEGYTF.